In this sample, the clone carrying this T cell receptor beta chain turned up a few times. As yet, its antigen is unknown. To make TCR beta libraries, researchers used iRepertoire HTBI primers and Arm-PCR of CDR3 regions. TCRdb re-called the multiplex PCR reads through MiXCR, storing one row per CDR3 protein. Seen here are over 500,000 distinct CDR3 sequences, 15% to 20% observed once, and the top ten hold around a sixth. The sample originates from a study of regulatory T cells in long-lasting Graves disease. Study at large: Graves' patients who were just diagnosed had used antithyroid drugs for under 3 months.

The time point here: newly diagnosed GD, antithyroid drugs for less than 3 months. Construction of the TCR library relied on RNA isolated from PBMCs. With V trimmed by 7 bases and J by 5 bases, 5 bases remained unmatched. CDR3 length: 15 amino acids. Germline V gene lookup returns CDR1 KGHDR and CDR2 SFDVKD. General observations from the study: Patients with persistent disease shared 2,741 public clonotypes, outpacing the approximately 920 shared by new patients.

The same data also went into a second study, on T cells in Graves' hyperthyroidism and ophthalmopathy.

This TCR was sampled from a woman aged 25 to 39 with Graves disease. V usage is TRBV24-1 and J usage is TRBJ2-2, with 11 bases aligning to TRBD2. Sequences were derived from peripheral blood mononuclear cells (PBMCs), sampled at new diagnosis, from a patient treated with antithyroid drugs. The CDR3 is CATRAGTSGTGELFF. The CDR3 nucleotides read TGTGCCACCAGAGCCGGGACTAGCGGTACCGGGGAGCTGTTTTTT.